One sample yielded the 5 T cell receptor beta chains listed below, sequenced in a study of lymphopenia after photon versus proton radiotherapy. Generated by immunoSEQ multiplex PCR, the TCRdb table keeps only in-frame clones and is missing some. This table holds tens of thousands of clones, roughly 88% found once. The sample consisted of peripheral blood, taken from a patient treated with photon-based radiotherapy. All receptors come from a woman in her sixties or seventies with pancreatic cancer.

The rearrangement uses TRBV19 and TRBJ2-3, with 11 bases aligning to TRBD2. Germline V CDR1 and CDR2: LNHDA, SQIVND (reference sequence). V dropped 6 bases and J dropped 1; count of bases not matched to a gene: 3. This CDR3 is built from 15 residues. The CDR3 DNA sequence: TGTGCCAGTAGGAAACTAGCGGGGGGCACAGATACGCAGTATTTT. Protein product: CASRKLAGGTDTQYF.

DNA for the CDR3: TGTGCCAGCAGCTTAAGGGCCAGCGGGAAAGAGACCCAGTACTTC. Translation: CASSLRASGKETQYF. J is TRBJ2-5 and V is TRBV11-1, with 7 nucleotides matching TRBD2. V trimming: 2 bases; J trimming: 3 bases; junction bases outside the gene matches: 6. CDR1 is SGHAT and CDR2 is FQDESV in the germline V gene (reference sequence). CDR3 length: 15 amino acids.

V usage is TRBV27 and J usage is TRBJ2-3; possible D gene TRBD1, 5 bases. V was clipped by 4 bases and J by 2 bases, with 13 bases between them. Germline-derived CDR1 and CDR2 are MNHEY and SMNVEV (reference sequence). This CDR3 region has 15 residues. The CDR3 is CASSSFDSLTDTQYF. Here the CDR3 DNA reads TGTGCCAGCAGTTCCTTTGACAGCCTCACAGATACGCAGTATTTT.

The V and J genes are TRBV5-4 and TRBJ1-1; TRBD1 might be the D (6 bases). Germline assignment: CDR1 SGHNT and CDR2 YYREEE (reference sequence). V was cut by 0 bases and J by 4 bases, with 10 bases left in between. The CDR3 is made up of 14 amino acids. The CDR3 loop is CASSLEGGSTEAFF. The CDR3, as DNA: TGTGCCAGCAGCTTGGAGGGGGGGAGCACTGAAGCTTTCTTT.

The chain couples TRBV7-9 to TRBJ2-6, with D tentatively TRBD2 (5 bases). The germline V gene has CDR1 SEHNR and CDR2 FQNEAQ (reference sequence). The CDR3 runs to 15 residues. The V and J ends lost 5 bases and 4 bases respectively, with 12 bases between them. The DNA for the CDR3 is TGTGCCAGCAGCCCAGAGGGTACGGGGGCCAACGTCCTGACTTTC. It encodes CASSPEGTGANVLTF.